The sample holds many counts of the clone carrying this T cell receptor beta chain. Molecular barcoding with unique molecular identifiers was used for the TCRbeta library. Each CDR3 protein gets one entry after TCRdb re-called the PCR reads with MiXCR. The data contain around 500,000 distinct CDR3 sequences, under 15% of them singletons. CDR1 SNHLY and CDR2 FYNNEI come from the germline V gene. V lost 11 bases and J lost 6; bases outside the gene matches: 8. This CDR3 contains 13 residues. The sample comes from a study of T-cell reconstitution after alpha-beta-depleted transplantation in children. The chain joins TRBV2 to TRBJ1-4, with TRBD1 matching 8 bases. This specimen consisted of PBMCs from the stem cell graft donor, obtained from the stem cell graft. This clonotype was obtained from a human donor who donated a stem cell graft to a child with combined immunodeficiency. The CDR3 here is CAGEGQDYEKLFF. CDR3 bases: TGTGCCGGCGAGGGACAGGATTATGAAAAACTGTTTTTT.